The clone carrying this T cell receptor beta chain was detected many times. Antigen unknown. This entry is derived from a study of early T cells in non-severe SARS-CoV-2 infection. The overall study: Unpaired chains resulted from sequencing bulk RNA of unsorted whole blood. General study findings and limits: Clonotype matching in VDJdb favored anti-spike CD8 responses and did not capture private and CD4 specificities.

V was cut by 2 bases and J by 0 bases, with 14 bases left in between. The CDR3 spans 16 residues. From germline, CDR1 is LGHNA and CDR2 YNFKEQ. Each single cDNA molecule received a unique molecular identifier. TCRdb processed the 5' RACE reads anew with MiXCR; each CDR3 protein has one entry. This table holds under 40,000 distinct CDR3 sequences, 5.8% found once. The sequence came from an adult who was a healthcare worker with PCR-confirmed SARS-CoV-2 infection or an uninfected control (not recorded which). Sequencing input: whole blood. This chain links TRBV4-2 with TRBJ2-7; maybe TRBD1 (6 bases). The CDR3: CASSQSQGRNSYEQYF. The CDR3 DNA reads TGTGCCAGCAGCCAATCTCAGGGGCGAAACTCCTACGAGCAGTACTTC.